The subject of this entry is one T cell receptor beta chain. Antigen unknown. The CDR3 totals 15 residues. Between the trimmed V and J ends, which lost 2 bases and 1 base, there was a span of 10 bases. Germline values: CDR1 SGHTA, CDR2 FQGTGA. The sample comes from a study of T cell responses to AZD1222 COVID-19 vaccine. Repertoires were generated with immunoSEQ multiplex PCR, while TCRdb's copy carries only in-frame clones and drops some. Of 69,000 or so clones detected, about 85% appear once; the ten largest clones hold 1.3%. General study results and limits: Clonal diversity was possibly underestimated, and white British individuals and females predominated among donors.

Sequenced material: peripheral blood, taken 28 days after the second AZD1222 dose. The receptor was derived from an adult who received the AZD1222 COVID-19 vaccine. The chain couples TRBV7-3 to TRBJ2-3; no firm D call. CDR3: CASSLGPPRTDTQYF. CDR3 nucleotide sequence: TGTGCCAGCAGCTTAGGCCCGCCCCGCACAGATACGCAGTATTTT. The entire variable domain, with the rest obtained from reference TRBV7-3 and TRBJ2-3, is as follows: GAGVSQTPSNKVTEKGKYVELRCDPISGHTALYWYRQSLGQGPEFLIYFQGTGAADDSGLPNDRFFAVRPEGSVSTLKIQRTERGDSAVYLCASSLGPPRTDTQYFGPGTRLTVL.